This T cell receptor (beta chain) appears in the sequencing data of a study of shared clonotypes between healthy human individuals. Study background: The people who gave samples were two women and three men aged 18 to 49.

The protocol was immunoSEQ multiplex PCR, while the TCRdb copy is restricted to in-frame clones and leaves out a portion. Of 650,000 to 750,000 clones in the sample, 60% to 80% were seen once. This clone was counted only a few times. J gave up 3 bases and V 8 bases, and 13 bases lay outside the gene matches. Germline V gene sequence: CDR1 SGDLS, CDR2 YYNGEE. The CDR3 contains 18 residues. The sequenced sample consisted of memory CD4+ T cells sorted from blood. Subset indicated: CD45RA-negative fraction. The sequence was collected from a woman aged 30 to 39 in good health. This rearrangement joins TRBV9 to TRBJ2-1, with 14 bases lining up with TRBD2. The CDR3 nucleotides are TGTGCCAGAAAGGGACTAGCGGGAGATTTAACTGGCTACAATGAGCAGTTCTTC. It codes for CARKGLAGDLTGYNEQFF.